Below, 21 T cell receptor beta chains from the same sample are listed, as sequenced in a study of memory CD4+ T cells and cytomegalovirus serostatus. Here immunoSEQ multiplex PCR was the method, and the copy in TCRdb shows in-frame clones only, minus some. This table has more than 45,000 clones, roughly 72% appearing once. Single viable CD3+CD4+CD8-CD45RO+ cells were sorted as the memory CD4+ T cells. Sequences were obtained from memory CD4+ T cells from blood. These receptors came from an adult in good health and CMV-seropositive.

This clone came up a few times. CDR3 amino acids: CASRQGGGETQYF. The CDR3 coding sequence is TGTGCCAGCAGGCAGGGGGGTGGGGAGACCCAGTACTTC. The chain has TRBV28 and TRBJ2-5; a weak D match, TRBD1 (7 bases). Germline assignment: CDR1 MDHEN and CDR2 SYDVKM. Between the trimmed V and J ends, which lost 6 bases and 5 bases, there was a span of 13 bases. CDR3 length: 13 amino acids.

The rearrangement links TRBV2 to TRBJ2-3; 7 bases fit TRBD2. Germline V CDR1 and CDR2: SNHLY, FYNNEI. The CDR3 loop spans 17 amino acids. Losses at the gene ends were 2 bases for V and 3 bases for J; bases not matched to a gene: 11. CDR3 region: CASSETHLREGTDTQYF. DNA of the CDR3: TGTGCCAGCAGTGAAACACATCTCAGGGAGGGAACAGATACGCAGTATTTT.

The CDR3 bases are TGCGCCAGCAGCTCCACAGGGGTCTTCCAAGAGACCCAGTACTTC. Residues: CASSSTGVFQETQYF. V is TRBV5-1 and J is TRBJ2-5; 7 nucleotides match TRBD1. Germline CDR1 reads SGHRS; CDR2 reads YFSETQ. V lost 3 bases and J lost 1; bases outside the gene matches: 6. The CDR3 has 15 amino acids.

V usage is TRBV5-6 and J usage is TRBJ2-7, with a weak D call TRBD2 (6 bases). From germline, CDR1 is SGHDT and CDR2 YYEEEE. CDR3 length: 13 residues. Trimming pared 4 bases from V and 4 bases from J, leaving 12 bases between. The CDR3 sequence: CASSRGRQYEQYF. As DNA, the CDR3 is TGTGCCAGCAGCCGAGGGAGGCAGTACGAGCAGTACTTC.

The rearrangement joins TRBV6-1 to TRBJ1-5; D unclear. Per germline, CDR1 MNHNS and CDR2 SASEGT. Trimming took off 3 bases at V and 6 bases at J, with 9 bases between the two ends. This CDR3 contains 13 residues. CDR3 DNA: TGTGCCAGCAGTGACAATCTGTTTCAGCCCCAGCATTTT. Amino acids: CASSDNLFQPQHF.

V and J are TRBV10-1 and TRBJ1-2, with D maybe TRBD1 (6 bases). Germline loops: CDR1 WNHNN, CDR2 SYGVQD (reference sequence). V shed 7 bases and J shed 1 base, with 25 bases lying between them. The CDR3 covers 18 residues. CDR3 residues: CASIVEEVPGHINYGYTF. As DNA, the CDR3 is TGCGCCAGCATCGTTGAGGAGGTTCCGGGACACATTAACTATGGCTACACCTTC.

The CDR3 region has the DNA TGTGCCAGCAGCTTAGGGGACAGGGGAGCTTTCTTT. Its translation: CASSLGDRGAFF. This chain joins TRBV7-9 and TRBJ1-1; 10 nucleotides match TRBD1. This CDR3 has 12 amino acids. Trimming took 1 base from V and 10 from J; bases not matched to a gene: 0. The germline CDR1 and CDR2 sequences are SEHNR and FQNEAQ (reference sequence).

J is TRBJ2-3 and V is TRBV13; either TRBD1 or TRBD2 may fit D (6 bases each). CDR1 and CDR2 (germline): PRHDT, FYEKMQ (reference sequence). V dropped 3 bases and J dropped 6 bases, with 10 bases sitting between them. This CDR3 is 13 amino acids long. CDR3 region: CASSFGGGDTQYF. The CDR3 region has the DNA TGTGCCAGCAGCTTTGGAGGGGGGGATACGCAGTATTTT. Combining the CDR3 with reference TRBV13 and TRBJ2-3 gives the whole variable domain AAGVIQSPRHLIKEKRETATLKCYPIPRHDTVYWYQQGPGQDPQFLISFYEKMQSDKGSIPDRFSAQQFSDYHSELNMSSLELGDSALYFCASSFGGGDTQYFGPGTRLTVL.

The chain uses TRBV19 and TRBJ1-6; D gene unclear. The CDR3 sequence is 15 residues long. V was shortened by 2 bases and J by 3 bases, with 8 bases between the two germline ends. Germline V gene sequence: CDR1 LNHDA, CDR2 SQIVND (reference sequence). CDR3 in amino acids: CASSIQEHYNSPLHF. In DNA form, the CDR3 reads TGTGCCAGTAGTATACAGGAACACTATAATTCACCCCTCCACTTT.

This chain connects TRBV15 to TRBJ1-5; D is ambiguous. V shed 0 bases and J shed 1 base, with 7 bases lying between them. Germline lookup yields CDR1 LNHNV and CDR2 YYDKDF (reference sequence). There are 15 residues in the CDR3. The CDR3: CATSRDGGSNQPQHF. CDR3 coding DNA: TGTGCCACCAGCAGAGATGGCGGAAGCAATCAGCCCCAGCATTTT.

This clone was counted between two and nine times. The chain is built from TRBV5-4 and TRBJ2-1; D is ambiguous. This CDR3 has 14 residues. From germline, CDR1 is SGHNT and CDR2 YYREEE (reference sequence). V lost 4 bases and J lost 10, with 18 bases in between. This CDR3 is CASSPKAVDVEQFF. Written as DNA, the CDR3 is TGTGCCAGCAGCCCGAAGGCGGTCGACGTAGAGCAGTTCTTC.

The chain couples TRBV18 to TRBJ1-1; TRBD1 might be the D (6 bases). The CDR3 extends over 14 amino acids. The germline V gene encodes CDR1 KGHSH and CDR2 LQKENI. Trimming cost V 8 bases and J 1 base, with 14 bases left between them. The CDR3 DNA reads TGTGCCAGCACCCGAGGGGGAGGGAACACTGAAGCTTTCTTT. Translation: CASTRGGGNTEAFF.

The rearrangement links TRBV7-8 to TRBJ1-1; D is ambiguous. Trimming took 4 bases from V and 3 from J, leaving 15 bases between them. The germline gives CDR1 SGHVS, CDR2 FQNEAQ. This CDR3 is built from 15 residues. The CDR3 protein is CASSSSGRSDTEAFF. In DNA, the CDR3 is TGTGCCAGCAGCTCCTCGGGGAGGTCGGACACTGAAGCTTTCTTT.

The CDR3 DNA reads as TGTGCCACCAGCCCCGGTGGTAGCGGGGGGGTGGGGACAGATACGCAGTATTTT. Translation gives CATSPGGSGGVGTDTQYF. V gene TRBV15 combines with J gene TRBJ2-3, with TRBD2 matching over 11 bases. The CDR3 runs 18 residues. The germline V gene encodes CDR1 LNHNV and CDR2 YYDKDF (reference sequence). The trim removed 5 bases at V and 3 bases at J, leaving 13 bases unmatched.

CDR3 loop: CASSLRPGDSYNEQFF. CDR3 nucleotide sequence: TGTGCCAGCAGCTTGCGGCCGGGGGACTCCTACAATGAGCAGTTCTTC. The chain employs TRBV5-6 and TRBJ2-1, with D tentatively TRBD2 (6 bases). The germline CDR1 and CDR2 sequences are SGHDT and YYEEEE. Trimming removed 1 base at V and 0 bases at J, with 11 bases between. The CDR3 covers 16 residues.

The J gene is TRBJ2-2, the V gene TRBV5-1; 11 nucleotides agree with TRBD2. The trim removed 5 bases at V and 5 bases at J, leaving 8 bases unmatched. The germline CDR1 and CDR2 sequences are SGHRS and YFSETQ. CDR3 size: 16 residues. Here the CDR3 reads CASSPLAGDSTGELFF. Here the CDR3 DNA reads TGCGCCAGCAGTCCACTAGCGGGGGACAGTACCGGGGAGCTGTTTTTT.

The genes are TRBV27 and TRBJ2-6; D ambiguous. The germline V and J ends were trimmed by 3 bases and 0 bases, with 6 bases remaining between them. This CDR3 is built from 15 residues. Germline values: CDR1 MNHEY, CDR2 SMNVEV (reference sequence). CDR3 region: CASSFSVSGANVLTF. The CDR3 DNA follows: TGTGCCAGCAGTTTTTCAGTCTCTGGGGCCAACGTCCTGACTTTC. The complete variable domain, with remaining parts taken from reference TRBV27 and TRBJ2-6, reads EAQVTQNPRYLITVTGKKLTVTCSQNMNHEYMSWYRQDPGLGLRQIYYSMNVEVTDKGDVPEGYKVSRKEKRNFPLILESPSPNQTSLYFCASSFSVSGANVLTFGAGSRLTVL.

This chain connects TRBV4-1 to TRBJ1-2; TRBD1 is a possible D gene (5 bases). CDR3 size: 15 residues. The germline V gene has CDR1 MGHRA and CDR2 YSYEKL. V lost 1 base to trimming and J lost 4 bases, with 13 bases between them. CDR3 loop: CASSQAQGVGYGYTF. CDR3 coding DNA: TGCGCCAGCAGCCAAGCACAAGGGGTGGGCTATGGCTACACCTTC.

As concerns this clone: The identical CDR3 is also encoded by other nucleotide sequences in the sample. This chain uses TRBV29-1 with TRBJ2-5; the D gene is possibly TRBD2 (5 bases). Germline V gene sequence: CDR1 SQVTM, CDR2 ANQGSEA. The germline V and J ends were trimmed by 6 bases and 1 base, with 9 bases remaining between them. The CDR3 is made up of 12 amino acids. The CDR3 DNA is TGCAGCGTCCGGGGTGTCCAAGAGACCCAGTACTTC. It specifies CSVRGVQETQYF. The full variable domain, rest sourced from reference TRBV29-1 and TRBJ2-5, is SAVISQKPSRDICQRGTSLTIQCQVDSQVTMMFWYRQQPGQSLTLIATANQGSEATYESGFVIDKFPISRPNLTFSTLTVSNMSPEDSSIYLCSVRGVQETQYFGPGTRLLVL.

In its sample, this clone was seen a few times. The chain carries TRBV7-2 and TRBJ2-7; D assignment may be TRBD1 or TRBD2 (5 bases each). The V gene's germline CDR1 is SGHTA and CDR2 FQGNSA. The ends were cut back, 4 bases at V and 7 bases at J, with 20 bases in the middle. The CDR3 is made up of 15 amino acids. CDR3 in amino acids: CASSSRGGLVREQYF. CDR3 DNA sequence: TGTGCCAGCAGCTCACGTGGGGGTCTAGTCCGGGAGCAGTACTTC.

Only a few counts were recorded for this clone. The chain carries TRBV7-2 and TRBJ2-1; no definite D call. Trimming took off 1 base at V and 6 bases at J, with 7 bases between the two ends. The V gene's germline CDR1 is SGHTA and CDR2 FQGNSA. CDR3 length: 13 residues. The CDR3 DNA follows: TGTGCCAGCAGCTTAGGGTGGGGCAATGAGCAGTTCTTC. Translation gives CASSLGWGNEQFF.